These T cell receptor beta chains were read from a single sample in a study of shared clonotypes between healthy human individuals. Some clones are missing from TCRdb's copy, which holds only in-frame ones; the method was immunoSEQ multiplex PCR. The profile shows some 1,100,000 clones, approximately 80% of them singletons. The sample consisted of memory CD4+ T cells from PBMCs. These receptors were obtained from a man aged 18 to 35 in good health. Some clones in this sample may be carry-over from other donors' samples. Both conserved end residues are part of each CDR3. D genes are given only for firm matches. Clone size is not always given. Where it is, it says once, few, many or a class for expanded clones.

TRBJ1-1 TRBV6-5 . . CASREANTEAFF TGTGCCAGCAGGGAGGCCAACACTGAAGCTTTCTTT
TRBJ2-3 TRBV4-1 . . CASSQPGADTQYF TGCGCCAGCAGCCAGCCGGGAGCAGATACGCAGTATTTT
TRBJ2-7 TRBV28 TRBD1 . CASSLGRRTGGTGQQYF TGTGCCAGCAGTTTAGGGAGACGGACAGGGGGCACAGGGCAGCAGTACTTC
TRBJ2-7 TRBV28 . . CASRAWSDEYEQYF TGTGCCAGCAGGGCTTGGTCAGACGAGTACGAGCAGTACTTC
TRBJ1-1 TRBV7-3 . many CASSPTGNTEAFF TGTGCCAGCAGCCCTACAGGGAACACTGAAGCTTTCTTT
TRBJ1-2 TRBV6-6 . . CATETSPGYGYTF TGTGCCACCGAGACCTCCCCGGGATATGGCTACACCTTC
TRBJ2-1 TRBV28 . . CASSFPAGSSYNEQFF TGTGCCAGCAGTTTTCCGGCGGGGTCATCCTACAATGAGCAGTTCTTC
TRBJ2-3 TRBV5-1 TRBD2 . CASSLVSGLSTDTQYF TGCGCCAGCAGCTTAGTTAGCGGGTTATCCACAGATACGCAGTATTTT
TRBJ2-5 TRBV6-1 . . CASSFTLMGQETQYF TGTGCCAGCAGTTTCACGTTAATGGGCCAGGAGACCCAGTACTTC
TRBJ1-2 TRBV10-3 . . CAIGEVSGGEGGYTF TGTGCCATCGGGGAGGTGTCGGGGGGCGAGGGCGGCTACACCTTC
TRBJ2-7 TRBV11-2 . . CASSPWGPPSSYEQYF TGTGCCAGCAGCCCCTGGGGGCCTCCCAGCTCCTACGAGCAGTACTTC
TRBJ2-7 TRBV29-1 . . CSTGRGLGYEQYF TGCAGCACGGGTAGGGGTTTAGGTTACGAGCAGTACTTC
TRBJ2-7 TRBV5-4 TRBD2 . CASSLGREYDEQYF TGTGCCAGCAGCCTGGGGCGGGAGTACGACGAGCAGTACTTC
TRBJ2-7 TRBV7-2 TRBD2 . CASSFFIRTSASYEQYF TGTGCCAGCAGCTTTTTTATTAGGACTAGCGCGTCCTACGAGCAGTACTTC
TRBJ2-5 TRBV9 TRBD2 once CASSVGVAGEGETQYF TGTGCCAGCAGCGTAGGGGTAGCGGGAGAGGGAGAGACCCAGTACTTC
TRBJ2-3 TRBV4-1 TRBD2 . CASSHGPRLAGGRGRRDTQYF TGCGCCAGCAGCCACGGCCCAAGACTAGCGGGAGGTCGGGGTCGTAGAGATACGCAGTATTTT
TRBJ2-3 TRBV6-5 TRBD2 . CASRREGHSGQYF TGTGCCAGCAGGCGGGAGGGCCACAGCGGGCAGTATTTT
TRBJ2-7 TRBV5-4 . . CASSLGLNYEQYF TGTGCCAGCAGCTTGGGACTAAACTACGAGCAGTACTTC
TRBJ2-7 TRBV2 . few CASRRDAGPYEQYF TGTGCCAGCAGGCGGGACGCGGGTCCCTACGAGCAGTACTTC
TRBJ2-7 TRBV7-3 . once CASSKGRGSPYEQYF TGTGCCAGCAGCAAGGGGAGGGGGAGCCCCTACGAGCAGTACTTC
TRBJ2-1 TRBV7-8 . . CASSTLSGYNEQFF TGTGCCAGCAGCACCCTAAGCGGCTACAATGAGCAGTTCTTC
TRBJ2-1 TRBV6-1 . . CASSIGYNEQFF TGTGCCAGCAGTATTGGTTACAATGAGCAGTTCTTC
TRBJ1-2 TRBV7-3 TRBD1 few CASSSGTGASYGYTF TGTGCCAGCAGCTCCGGGACAGGGGCTTCCTATGGCTACACCTTC
TRBJ2-6 TRBV28 . . CASRPAGANVLTF TGTGCCAGCAGGCCCGCTGGGGCCAACGTCCTGACTTTC
TRBJ1-1 TRBV5-1 . . CASSLQGSDTEAFF TGCGCCAGCAGCCTCCAGGGGAGTGACACTGAAGCTTTCTTT
TRBJ1-2 TRBV11-2 . . CASSYPERVHGYTF TGTGCCAGCAGCTACCCGGAAAGGGTCCATGGCTACACCTTC
TRBJ2-4 TRBV28 . . CASTDRGIAKNIQYF TGTGCCAGCACTGATAGGGGGATCGCCAAAAACATTCAGTACTTC
TRBJ2-2 TRBV7-9 . . CASSSSGTDTGELFF TGTGCCAGCAGCTCCTCCGGGACTGACACCGGGGAGCTGTTTTTT
TRBJ2-6 TRBV27 . . CASSFNSGANVLTF TGTGCCAGCAGTTTTAACTCTGGGGCCAACGTCCTGACTTTC
TRBJ2-5 TRBV29-1 . few CSVEESRRGTQYF TGCAGCGTTGAAGAATCCCGTAGAGGGACCCAGTACTTC
TRBJ2-7 TRBV2 TRBD1 few CASSEGTGEQYF TGTGCCAGCAGTGAAGGGACAGGCGAGCAGTACTTC
TRBJ1-5 TRBV5-1 TRBD1 . CASSLDTGGRQPQHF TGCGCCAGCAGCTTGGACACAGGGGGCCGGCAGCCCCAGCATTTT
TRBJ2-7 TRBV28 . . CASSLSGWAGTRGEQYF TGTGCCAGCAGTTTATCTGGGTGGGCAGGGACCCGGGGGGAGCAGTACTTC
TRBJ1-3 TRBV28 . . CASSLTDFSGNTIYF TGTGCCAGCAGTTTGACAGATTTCTCTGGAAACACCATATATTTT
TRBJ1-1 TRBV5-1 . . CASSHGGSDTEAFF TGCGCCAGCAGCCACGGTGGTAGTGACACTGAAGCTTTCTTT
TRBJ2-5 TRBV5-1 TRBD2 . CASSLFLAGLQETQYF TGCGCCAGCAGCTTGTTCCTAGCGGGCCTTCAAGAGACCCAGTACTTC
TRBJ2-7 TRBV27 TRBD1 once CASSTDRGVKQYF TGTGCCAGCAGTACGGACAGGGGGGTAAAGCAGTACTTC
TRBJ2-1 TRBV27 . . CASSRARRQFF TGTGCCAGCAGTAGGGCCCGCAGGCAGTTCTTC
TRBJ2-1 TRBV9 TRBD2 . CASSVGVGLTSGRWYEQFF TGTGCCAGCAGCGTAGGGGTAGGGCTCACTAGCGGGAGATGGTATGAGCAGTTCTTC
TRBJ2-2 TRBV28 . . CASSSPGGESNTGELFF TGTGCCAGCAGTAGCCCGGGGGGCGAATCGAACACCGGGGAGCTGTTTTTT
TRBJ1-3 TRBV7-2 . . CASSPQRNGNTIYF TGTGCCAGCAGCCCCCAGCGCAATGGAAACACCATATATTTT
TRBJ2-3 TRBV29-1 TRBD2 . CSVDRTGGDTQYF TGCAGCGTTGATAGGACCGGGGGGGATACGCAGTATTTT
TRBJ1-2 TRBV28 . . CASSFGRTYGYTF TGTGCCAGCAGTTTCGGCCGGACCTATGGCTACACCTTC
TRBJ1-3 TRBV27 . . CASSLSKEAYFPIYF TGTGCCAGCAGTTTATCGAAGGAGGCCTATTTTCCCATATATTTT
TRBJ1-1 TRBV6-5 TRBD1 few CASSYVQGVGAFF TGTGCCAGCAGTTACGTCCAGGGGGTTGGAGCTTTCTTT
TRBJ1-1 TRBV30 TRBD1 . CAWGMDRGRTEAFF TGTGCCTGGGGAATGGACAGGGGGCGTACTGAAGCTTTCTTT
TRBJ1-1 TRBV4-1 . few CASSDVLKGPEAFF TGCGCCAGCAGCGATGTCCTTAAAGGTCCTGAAGCTTTCTTT
TRBJ2-4 TRBV11-2 TRBD2 . CASSSGGGRAKNIQYF TGTGCCAGCAGCTCGGGGGGCGGGAGGGCCAAAAACATTCAGTACTTC
TRBJ2-5 TRBV2 TRBD1 . CASSLGTGGAGLETQYF TGTGCCAGCAGTTTAGGGACAGGGGGCGCAGGATTGGAGACCCAGTACTTC
TRBJ2-1 TRBV7-3 TRBD1 few CASSLSRDRNEQFF TGTGCCAGCAGCCTGTCCCGGGACAGGAATGAGCAGTTCTTC
TRBJ2-5 TRBV5-1 . . CASSPRFDGQTQYF TGCGCCAGCAGCCCACGCTTCGACGGACAGACCCAGTACTTC